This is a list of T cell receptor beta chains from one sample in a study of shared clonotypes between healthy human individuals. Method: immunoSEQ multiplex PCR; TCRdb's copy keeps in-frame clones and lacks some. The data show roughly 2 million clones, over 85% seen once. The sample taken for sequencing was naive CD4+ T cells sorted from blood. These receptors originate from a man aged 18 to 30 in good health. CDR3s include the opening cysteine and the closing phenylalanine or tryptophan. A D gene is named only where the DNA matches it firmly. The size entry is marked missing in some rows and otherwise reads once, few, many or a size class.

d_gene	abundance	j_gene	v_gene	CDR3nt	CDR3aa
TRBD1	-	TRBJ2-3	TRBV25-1	TGTGCCAGCAGCGATGACAGGGGAACAGATACGCAGTATTTT	CASSDDRGTDTQYF
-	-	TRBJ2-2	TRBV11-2	TGTGCCAGCGCCCATAGCGTGAACACCGGGGAGCTGTTTTTT	CASAHSVNTGELFF
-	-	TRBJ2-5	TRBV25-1	TGTGCCAGCAGTGAATTTATGGGAACGGAGACCCAGTACTTC	CASSEFMGTETQYF
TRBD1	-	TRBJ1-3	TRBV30	TGTGCCTGGGGGACAGGAGACTCTGGAAACACCATATATTTT	CAWGTGDSGNTIYF
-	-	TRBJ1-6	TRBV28	TGTGCCAGCAGTCTAACAGGGTGGGGAGGGGGTGAGTCACCCCTCCACTTT	CASSLTGWGGGESPLHF
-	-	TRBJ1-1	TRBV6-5	TGTGCCAGCAGTTACGATCTGAACACTGAAGCTTTCTTT	CASSYDLNTEAFF
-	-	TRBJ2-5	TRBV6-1	TGTGCCAGCAGTGAGATCCGCCTAGGGGAGACCCAGTACTTC	CASSEIRLGETQYF
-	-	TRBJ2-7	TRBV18	TGTGCCAGCTCACGGACGGAGGGGGGCAACTACGAGCAGTACTTC	CASSRTEGGNYEQYF
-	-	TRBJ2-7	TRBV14	TGTGCCAGCAGCAGGGAAGTGGGCGAGCAGTACTTC	CASSREVGEQYF
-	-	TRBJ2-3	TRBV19	TGTGCCAGTAGTTTCACACTGTCACCAGATACGCAGTATTTT	CASSFTLSPDTQYF
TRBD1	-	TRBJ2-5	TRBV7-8	TGTGCCAGCAGCTCCTATTCAGGGGGCTATGGAAAAGAGACCCAGTACTTC	CASSSYSGGYGKETQYF
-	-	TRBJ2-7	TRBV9	TGTGCCAGCAGCGTAGCAGGGCAGGGATCCTACGAGCAGTACTTC	CASSVAGQGSYEQYF
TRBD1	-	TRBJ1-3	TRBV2	TGTGCCAGCAGTGAGTGGACAGGGGTCGGAAACACCATATATTTT	CASSEWTGVGNTIYF
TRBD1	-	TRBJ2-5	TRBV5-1	TGCGCCAGCAGCCCTACCGGGACAGGGGGCGATTCCGAGACCCAGTACTTC	CASSPTGTGGDSETQYF
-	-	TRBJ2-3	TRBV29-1	TGCAGCGTTTCGCAGGGGACCACAGATACGCAGTATTTT	CSVSQGTTDTQYF
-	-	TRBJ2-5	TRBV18	TGTGCCAGCTCACCAGGAGAGGAGACCCAGTACTTC	CASSPGEETQYF
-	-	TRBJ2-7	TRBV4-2	TGTGCCAGCAGCCAAGATAGTGTGACACTAGTACGGTACTTC	CASSQDSVTLVRYF
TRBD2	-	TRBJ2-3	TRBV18	TGTGCCAGCTCACCCCTGGCTAGCGGGGGGGCCTCAGATACGCAGTATTTT	CASSPLASGGASDTQYF
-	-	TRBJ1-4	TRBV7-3	TGTGCCAGCAGCTTAGAACAGAGCGGCGAACTGTTTTTT	CASSLEQSGELFF
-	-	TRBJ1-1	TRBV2	TGTGCCAGCAATACAGACGGAACTGAAGCTTTCTTT	CASNTDGTEAFF
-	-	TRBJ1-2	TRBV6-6	TGTGCCAGCAGAGGGACGGACCACTATGGCTACACCTTC	CASRGTDHYGYTF
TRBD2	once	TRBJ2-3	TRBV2	TGTGCCAGCTGCAAAACTAGCGACTTGACAGATACGCAGTATTTT	CASCKTSDLTDTQYF
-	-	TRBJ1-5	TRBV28	TGTGCCAGCAGACCTCGGGGGCCCGGTCAGCCCCAGCATTTT	CASRPRGPGQPQHF
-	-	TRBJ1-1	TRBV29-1	TGCAGCGTTACTGGGACGGTGAACACTGAAGCTTTCTTT	CSVTGTVNTEAFF
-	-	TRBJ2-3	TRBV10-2	TGCGCCAGCAGCCTTCAAAGAGATACGCAGTATTTT	CASSLQRDTQYF
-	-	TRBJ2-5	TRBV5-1	TGCGCCAGCAGCATGGACACGAGGACCCAGTACTTC	CASSMDTRTQYF
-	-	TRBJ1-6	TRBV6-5	TGTGCCAGCAGTTGGGAAGGGGTTAATTCACCCCTCCACTTT	CASSWEGVNSPLHF
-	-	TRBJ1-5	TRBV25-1	TGTGCCAGCAGTGATTCTGGGGGGAATCAGCCCCAGCATTTT	CASSDSGGNQPQHF
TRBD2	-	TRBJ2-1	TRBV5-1	TGCGCCAGCAGCCCCGGACTAGCGACCTACAATGAGCAGTTCTTC	CASSPGLATYNEQFF